The 21 T cell receptor beta chains below come from one sample, sequenced in a study of cytomegalovirus exposure and HLA in healthy donors. PCR amplification relied on 60 Vbeta primers (plus 13 Jbeta primers). The protocol was immunoSEQ multiplex PCR, while the TCRdb copy is restricted to in-frame clones and leaves out a portion. The data hold 150,000 to 200,000 clones, with about 86% observed a single time. Sequencing was performed on PBMCs. The receptors shown here come from a woman in her twenties or thirties in good health and CMV-seronegative.

J is TRBJ1-2 and V is TRBV9; D remains unclear. In germline, CDR1 is SGDLS, CDR2 YYNGEE. The CDR3 spans 15 residues. Trimming removed 0 bases at V and 1 base at J, with 10 bases between. The CDR3 reads CASSVEAGVNYGYTF. Here the CDR3 DNA reads TGTGCCAGCAGCGTAGAGGCAGGCGTTAACTATGGCTACACCTTC.

The chain is built from TRBV5-1 and TRBJ2-3, with TRBD2 matching 10 bases. J lost 2 bases, V lost 0 bases, and 9 bases had no gene match. Germline CDR1 reads SGHRS; CDR2 reads YFSETQ. The CDR3 is 18 amino acids. This CDR3 reads CASSLAAFSGGSTDTQYF. The CDR3 coding sequence is TGCGCCAGCAGCTTGGCCGCTTTTAGCGGGGGGTCCACAGATACGCAGTATTTT.

The chain couples TRBV7-9 to TRBJ2-7; D is undetermined. The CDR3 runs to 11 residues. CDR1 is SEHNR, CDR2 FQNEAQ, per germline (reference sequence). Trimming left V 1 base short and J 7 bases short, with 5 bases between. Here the CDR3 reads CASSLGQEQYF. The CDR3 DNA sequence: TGTGCCAGCAGCTTAGGCCAGGAGCAGTACTTC.

The J gene is TRBJ1-6, the V gene TRBV6-6, with TRBD1 matching over 7 bases. The germline V gene encodes CDR1 MNHNY and CDR2 SVGAGI (reference sequence). The J segment lost 4 bases and the V segment lost 6 bases, leaving 6 bases of the junction unmatched. The CDR3 sequence is 15 residues long. The CDR3 protein is CASRDGTDYNSPLHF. For the CDR3, the DNA is TGTGCCAGCAGGGACGGGACAGATTATAATTCACCCCTCCACTTT.

The V call is TRBV5-6, the J call TRBJ2-3; weak D call: TRBD2 (6 bases). Trimming removed 1 base from V and 4 bases from J, with 10 bases in between. The CDR3 covers 14 residues. Germline CDR1 is SGHDT and CDR2 is YYEEEE. In DNA, the CDR3 is TGTGCCAGCAGCTTGACTAGCTGGGCAGATACGCAGTATTTT. Its translation is CASSLTSWADTQYF.

V is TRBV18 and J is TRBJ2-5; 7 positions agree with TRBD2. The CDR3 is 15 amino acids. Trimming at V came to 3 bases and at J to 5 bases, leaving 9 bases not matched to a gene. Germline loops: CDR1 KGHSH, CDR2 LQKENI. CDR3 protein: CASSPRTSLWETQYF. The CDR3 DNA reads as TGTGCCAGCTCACCTAGGACTAGTCTGTGGGAGACCCAGTACTTC. The whole variable domain, remainder taken from reference TRBV18 and TRBJ2-5, is NAGVMQNPRHLVRRRGQEARLRCSPMKGHSHVYWYRQLPEEGLKFMVYLQKENIIDESGMPKERFSAEFPKEGPSILRIQQVVRGDSAAYFCASSPRTSLWETQYFGPGTRLLVL.

The V and J genes are TRBV14 and TRBJ1-1; D is possibly TRBD1 (6 bases). CDR3 length equals 14 residues. Germline V gene sequence: CDR1 SGHDN, CDR2 FVKESK. V gave up 3 bases and J gave up 7 bases, with 15 bases separating them. The CDR3 sequence: CASSHSQLQGEAFF. In DNA, the CDR3 is TGTGCCAGCAGCCACTCTCAATTACAGGGTGAAGCTTTCTTT.

The rearrangement joins TRBV29-1 to TRBJ1-2; the match to TRBD1 covers 7 bases. This CDR3 has 13 residues. The J segment lost 8 bases and the V segment lost 8 bases, leaving 14 bases of the junction unmatched. Germline CDR1 and CDR2: SQVTM and ANQGSEA. The CDR3 protein is CSSLGDSLRGYTF. The CDR3 DNA reads as TGCAGCTCCCTTGGGGACAGCCTGCGGGGCTACACCTTC.

This clone was seen a few times. The chain is built from TRBV5-1 and TRBJ1-1, with TRBD1 identical over 7 bases. V was clipped by 4 bases and J by 3 bases; unmatched bases: 9. The CDR3 totals 15 residues. Looked up from germline, CDR1 is SGHRS and CDR2 is YFSETQ. CDR3 region: CASSPLPTGDTEAFF. As DNA, the CDR3 is TGCGCCAGCAGCCCCCTTCCCACAGGGGACACTGAAGCTTTCTTT.

The sample holds one count of this clone. The V and J genes are TRBV7-6 and TRBJ2-3, with no clear D. CDR1 is SGHVS, CDR2 FNYEAQ, per germline. V lost 1 base to trimming and J lost 2 bases, with 4 bases between them. The CDR3 is made up of 13 amino acids. The CDR3 loop is CASSLGDTDTQYF. As DNA, the CDR3 is TGTGCCAGCAGCTTAGGCGACACAGATACGCAGTATTTT.

In its sample, this clone was seen a few times. This chain joins TRBV7-2 and TRBJ2-7, with 8 bases lining up with TRBD2. Germline CDR1 is SGHTA and CDR2 is FQGNSA. Unmatched junction bases numbered 7, after V lost 0 bases and J lost 0 bases. The CDR3 is 17 amino acids. Here the CDR3 reads CASSLAGGGLFSYEQYF. In DNA form, the CDR3 reads TGTGCCAGCAGCTTAGCCGGCGGGGGGCTGTTCTCCTACGAGCAGTACTTC.

The chain combines TRBV5-1 with TRBJ2-3, with TRBD2 identical over 14 bases. Germline values: CDR1 SGHRS, CDR2 YFSETQ. The CDR3 extends over 16 amino acids. The trim removed 4 bases at V and 3 bases at J, leaving 4 bases unmatched. This CDR3 is CASSLGLAGVTDTQYF. The CDR3 region has the DNA TGCGCCAGCAGCCTGGGACTAGCGGGGGTGACAGATACGCAGTATTTT.

As DNA, the CDR3 is TGTGCCAGCAGTTACTCGTCGGCCGGGGATTCACCCCTCCACTTT. Translating it yields CASSYSSAGDSPLHF. This chain links TRBV6-5 with TRBJ1-6; no firm D call. CDR1 is MNHEY, CDR2 SVGAGI, per germline. The V and J ends lost 0 bases and 8 bases respectively, with 11 bases between them. This CDR3 comprises 15 residues.

The V and J genes are TRBV4-1 and TRBJ2-2; D is uncertain. The CDR3 runs 16 residues. Per germline, CDR1 MGHRA and CDR2 YSYEKL. The ends were cut back, 6 bases at V and 1 base at J, with 15 bases in the middle. The CDR3 bases are TGCGCCAGCAGTATCGGTGATCTACGGAACACCGGGGAGCTGTTTTTT. Translation: CASSIGDLRNTGELFF.

The V gene is TRBV5-1, the J gene TRBJ2-1; D unresolved. This CDR3 has 12 amino acids. V gave up 2 bases and J gave up 6 bases, with 6 bases separating them. Germline V gene sequence: CDR1 SGHRS, CDR2 YFSETQ. The CDR3 reads CASSFTTNEQFF. CDR3 in DNA: TGCGCCAGCAGCTTTACTACCAATGAGCAGTTCTTC.

V usage is TRBV7-9 and J usage is TRBJ1-6; D may be TRBD1 (6 bases). Trimming stripped 1 base from V and 0 bases from J, with 7 bases between. This CDR3 region has 16 residues. CDR1 is SEHNR, CDR2 FQNEAQ, per germline (reference sequence). CDR3 bases: TGTGCCAGCAGCTTAGAGACAGGCTCCTATAATTCACCCCTCCACTTT. This translates into CASSLETGSYNSPLHF. Supplemented by reference TRBV7-9 and TRBJ1-6, the full variable domain reads DTGVSQNPRHKITKRGQNVTFRCDPISEHNRLYWYRQTLGQGPEFLTYFQNEAQLEKSRLLSDRFSAERPKGSFSTLEIQRTEQGDSAMYLCASSLETGSYNSPLHFGNGTRLTVT.

This clone was observed once. The rearrangement joins TRBV6-5 to TRBJ1-2, with 7 bases matching TRBD1. V gave up 0 bases and J gave up 5 bases; unmatched junction bases: 6. Germline V gene data show CDR1 as MNHEY and CDR2 as SVGAGI. CDR3 size: 15 residues. The CDR3 reads CASSYSPTGLYGYTF. Written as DNA, the CDR3 is TGTGCCAGCAGTTACTCTCCGACAGGGTTGTATGGCTACACCTTC.

This clone was observed once. The chain couples TRBV28 to TRBJ2-3; tentatively, D is TRBD2 (5 bases). The V gene's germline CDR1 is MDHEN and CDR2 SYDVKM. The length of the CDR3 is 19 residues. The V end was cut by 3 bases, the J end by 0 bases, with 22 bases between. The CDR3 is CASSFLGIRQEASTDTQYF. Here the CDR3 DNA reads TGTGCCAGCAGTTTCTTAGGTATAAGGCAGGAGGCTAGCACAGATACGCAGTATTTT. Looking up the rest from reference TRBV28 and TRBJ2-3 gives the full variable domain: DVKVTQSSRYLVKRTGEKVFLECVQDMDHENMFWYRQDPGLGLRLIYFSYDVKMKEKGDIPEGYSVSREKKERFSLILESASTNQTSMYLCASSFLGIRQEASTDTQYFGPGTRLTVL.

J is TRBJ2-7 and V is TRBV1; no check of the table's D call, TRBD1, against the DNA was made. TRBV1 is listed as a pseudogene. CDR3 length: 15 amino acids. The CDR3 reads CTSSLWTGRLYEQYF. DNA of the CDR3: TGCACCAGCAGCTTATGGACAGGGCGCCTCTACGAGCAGTACTTC.

V is TRBV7-2 and J is TRBJ2-3; 12 bases map to TRBD2. Germline V gives CDR1 SGHTA, CDR2 FQGNSA. The CDR3 has 17 amino acids. Trimming removed 1 base from V and 5 bases from J; junction bases left unmatched: 7. CDR3 nucleotide sequence: TGTGCCAGCAGCTTAGTCCTAGCGGGAGGGCTGGGAGATACGCAGTATTTT. Translating it yields CASSLVLAGGLGDTQYF.

The gene calls are TRBV5-1 and TRBJ1-1, with 7 nucleotides matching TRBD1. Germline V gives CDR1 SGHRS, CDR2 YFSETQ. The CDR3 is 17 amino acids. Trimming cost V 4 bases and J 5 bases; bases outside gene matches: 17. Here the CDR3 DNA reads TGCGCCAGCAGCAGAAATAATAGGGGGCGAACAAGTACTGAAGCTTTCTTT. Encoded protein: CASSRNNRGRTSTEAFF.